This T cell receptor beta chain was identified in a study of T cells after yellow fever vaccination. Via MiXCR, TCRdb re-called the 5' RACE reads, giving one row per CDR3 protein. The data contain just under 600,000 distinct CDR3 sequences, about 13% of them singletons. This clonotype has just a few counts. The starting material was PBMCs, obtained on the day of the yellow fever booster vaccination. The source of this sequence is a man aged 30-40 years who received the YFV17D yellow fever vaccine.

CDR3 in amino acids: CASSPKGGAREKLFF. CDR3 in DNA: TGTGCCAGCAGCCCTAAGGGGGGCGCGAGGGAAAAACTGTTTTTT. The rearrangement joins TRBV7-2 to TRBJ1-4; D is perhaps TRBD1 (6 bases). This CDR3 comprises 15 residues. The germline CDR1 and CDR2 sequences are SGHTA and FQGNSA. Trimming left V 5 bases short and J 8 bases short, with 18 bases between.